This T cell receptor (beta chain) was observed in a study of cytomegalovirus exposure and HLA in healthy donors. The PCR had 60 Vbeta and 13 Jbeta primers. Only in-frame clones appear in the TCRdb table, and some are missing; sequencing was by immunoSEQ multiplex PCR. The table has approximately 110,000 clones, less than 90% seen once. The CDR3 spans 15 residues. Trimming took off 0 bases at V and 8 bases at J, with 17 bases between the two ends. Germline assignment: CDR1 SGHRS and CDR2 YFSETQ. The material sequenced was PBMCs. The clonotype comes from a man aged 45 to 65 in good health and CMV-seronegative. The rearrangement links TRBV5-1 to TRBJ1-2; TRBD1 might be the D (6 bases). DNA for the CDR3: TGCGCCAGCAGCTTGGTTTACAGGGCCGATAAGGGCTACACCTTC. It yields the protein CASSLVYRADKGYTF.